The TCR beta chain described here comes from a study of spatial heterogeneity in lung cancer. Study-level information: In the raw reads, each unique TCR and UMI combination was present more than ten times on average.

Germline loops: CDR1 KGHDR, CDR2 SFDVKD. The V gene lost 10 bases and the J gene lost 8 bases, with 10 bases spanning the gap. The CDR3 length is 11 residues. TCR cDNA molecules each had a unique molecular identifier. TCRdb analysed the 5' RACE reads with MiXCR anew, one entry per CDR3 protein. Of around 40,000 distinct CDR3 sequences listed, around 5.8% are singletons. This clonotype was detected many times. Time point in this sample: sample taken at primary tumor resection. Tumor, nontumor lung or frozen PBMC supplied whole RNA, sequenced without sorting. This sequence was found in a male donor with early-stage non-small cell lung cancer. The chain uses TRBV24-1 and TRBJ1-4; D not resolved. Sequencing was performed on PBMCs, taken at surgery. The CDR3 here is CATELGEKLFF. For the CDR3, the DNA is TGTGCCACGGAGCTAGGGGAAAAACTGTTTTTT.